This T cell receptor beta chain was documented in a study of blood T cells in healthy people across ages. Whole-study results and caveats: Age brought a roughly linear fall in TCR beta diversity measured per million T cells.

This clonotype was counted between two and nine times. Antigen specificity is unknown. CDR1 and CDR2 (germline): SEHNR, FQNEAQ (reference sequence). The CDR3 contains 13 residues. The V end was cut by 0 bases, the J end by 11 bases, with 11 bases between. The second PCR ran roughly 7 to 11 cycles with a sample-barcoded 5' primer and J-beta primers. One entry per CDR3 protein results from TCRdb running MiXCR on the 5' RACE reads. The sample holds about 1 million distinct CDR3 sequences; under 45% are singletons and the top ten take approximately 19%. The sequencing input was blood. This chain connects TRBV7-9 to TRBJ2-4, with D perhaps TRBD1 (5 bases). The receptor comes from a woman in her sixties or seventies in good health. The CDR3 DNA sequence: TGTGCCAGCAGCTTAGCAGGGGCAGCTTTTCAGTACTTC. It encodes CASSLAGAAFQYF.